The present TCR beta chain was sequenced within a study of blood T cells in healthy people across ages (dated by TCRdb to the mid-2010s). Describing the broader study: In model experiments, template switching captured roughly one uniquely barcoded TCR beta cDNA molecule for every two T cells. The study measured age-related changes in TCR beta repertoire diversity using deep sequencing normalized with unique cDNA molecular identifiers. The donors were divided into four age groups: young (average 16 years), middle-aged (about 39), aged (approximately 59) and long-lived (roughly 82). To avoid experimental bias, donors of different ages were randomly spread across the sequencing lanes. Using the same blood draw, the study looked at two additional independent replicas of 1 million unique cDNA reads for two donors, one aged 18 to 30 and the other aged 80 or older.

Library preparation employed 5' RACE. Sequencing relied on an Illumina HiSeq 2500. A second PCR of about 7 to 12 cycles was run with a J-beta primer mix and a sample-barcoded 5' primer. Each TCR beta cDNA molecule received a unique molecular identifier from a template-switch 5' adaptor carrying 12 random nucleotides. Each sample yielded at least 2.5 million CDR3-containing paired-end reads. The Mint cDNA synthesis kit, primed by a TRBC-specific oligonucleotide, was used to synthesize first-strand cDNA from all RNA. After uracil-DNA glycosylase treatment, a first 18-cycle PCR used universal primers M1SS and BC2_uni_R on all cDNA. In the source study's methods: For normalization, 1 million high-quality reads were randomly selected from each sample, with every read carrying a distinct molecular identifier. Instead of being binned into consensus sequences, reads with shared molecular identifiers were discarded. MiTCR, with a Q25 quality threshold and the strictest error-elimination algorithm, was used for CDR3 identification, clonotype clustering and error correction. A nonparametric unseen species model using Euler transformation provided a lower-bound estimate of total TCR beta diversity. The public reads were quality trimmed at Q25 with fastp and then assembled into clones with MiXCR by TCRdb, keeping productive beta chains. Merged by CDR3 protein, the rows form single entries marked with the most common genes and DNA. TCRdb, not the original authors, processed these V and J calls. The sample data list 920,000 or so distinct CDR3 sequences, and 45% of these were observed just once. The ten largest clones represent 15% to 20% of the sample.

Inclusive of the bounding cysteine and phenylalanine, the CDR3 is 13 residues long. Only the CDR3 part of the read is kept: 39 bases, read in frame from the first base. V is cut by 0 bases and J by 5 bases, and the space between the germline ends is 8 bases. CDR1 is given as MNHEY and CDR2 as SMNVEV, both from the germline V gene (reference sequence). Donors were 30 to 45 systemically healthy Caucasian individuals from Russia aged roughly 6 to 95 years. About 10 milliliters of peripheral blood were collected from each donor into EDTA-treated Vacutainer tubes. Ficoll-Paque density-gradient centrifugation was used to isolate PBMCs, with at least 7 million per sample. Trizol reagent was used to extract total RNA from PBMCs, with at least 6 micrograms per sample. For every donor, flow cytometry on a PBMC aliquot measured the percentage of naive CD45RAhigh/CD27high T cells. General conclusions and limits of the study: As age increased, observed TCR beta diversity per million T cells dropped in a roughly linear way, and a significant reduction was already evident by age 40. Conclusive comparison of naive and antigen-experienced compartments was prevented by the profiling of bulk unsorted PBMCs. The percentage of naive T cells measured by flow cytometry correlated strongly with observed TCR beta diversity. Estimates of total diversity based on one million sequenced T cells were considered lower bounds and underestimates. The CMV infection status of donors was not known, potentially confounding age-related changes in expanded clonotypes. Compared with the aged group, the long-lived group had more naive CD4+ T cells, fewer expanded clones and increased TCR diversity, a pattern suggesting age selection.

This clonotype was seen a handful of times. Its antigen is currently not known. The sample holds no much larger clone one base away, and base qualities are not on file. The source is a woman aged 55-69 years in good health. What was sequenced was blood. This chain joins TRBV27 to TRBJ2-7, with the D gene call left open. The CDR3 protein is CASSLSLVDEQYF. The nucleotide sequence reads as follows: TGTGCCAGCAGTTTATCGCTAGTCGACGAGCAGTACTTC.